This T cell receptor (beta chain) derives from a study of technical replicates of blood from a few donors. This clone occurred once. TCRdb's table, derived via immunoSEQ multiplex PCR, lists solely in-frame clones and lacks some. The repertoire holds about 76,000 clones, with 90% to 95% as singletons. The V end was cut by 6 bases, the J end by 6 bases, with 7 bases between. Germline loops: CDR1 SGHTS, CDR2 YDEGEE. The CDR3 totals 11 residues. This TCR was sampled from a human donor in good health. The V call is TRBV5-8, the J call TRBJ1-5, with no clear D. The specimen was T cells isolated from PBMCs. The DNA of the CDR3 is TGTGCCAGCAACAGAATTCAGCCCCAGCATTTT. Translating it yields CASNRIQPQHF.